The 28 T cell receptor beta chains below were found in one sample sequenced in a study of shared clonotypes between healthy human individuals. CD8 cells regarded as naive lacked CD45RO, were positively chosen for CCR7, and omitted terminally differentiated effector memory CD45RA+ cells. Using immunoSEQ multiplex PCR, the repertoire was profiled, and TCRdb retains in-frame clones only, with some absent. This table holds about 2.1 million clones, 90% to 95% found once. What was sequenced was naive CD8+ T cells from PBMCs. The source is a man aged 18 to 30 in good health. Some clones in this sample may be carry-over from other donors' samples.

The CDR3 bases are TGTGCCAGCAGTTTATGGGGCCAGGGGGAATTCACTGAAGCTTTCTTT. It specifies CASSLWGQGEFTEAFF. The chain carries TRBV27 and TRBJ1-1; 7 bases agree with TRBD1. J gave up 4 bases and V 1 base, and 9 bases lay outside the gene matches. The CDR3 has 16 amino acids. Germline V CDR1 and CDR2: MNHEY, SMNVEV (reference sequence).

The gene calls are TRBV10-1 and TRBJ2-7; TRBD1 matches 7 bases. The CDR3 sequence is 14 residues long. Germline assignment: CDR1 WNHNN and CDR2 SYGVQD (reference sequence). The J segment lost 6 bases and the V segment lost 3 bases, leaving 8 bases of the junction unmatched. The CDR3 loop is CASSDRDSPGEQYF. The CDR3 bases are TGCGCCAGCAGTGACCGGGACAGCCCTGGCGAGCAGTACTTC.

The CDR3 sequence: CASSYRAGVTGELFF. The CDR3 DNA sequence: TGTGCCAGCAGTTATCGAGCGGGAGTCACCGGGGAGCTGTTTTTT. The chain combines TRBV27 with TRBJ2-2, with 8 bases fitting TRBD2. The trim removed 4 bases at V and 4 bases at J, leaving 5 bases unmatched. CDR1 and CDR2 (germline): MNHEY, SMNVEV (reference sequence). The CDR3 is 15 residues long.

J is TRBJ2-1 and V is TRBV6-1; 7 positions match TRBD2. The germline CDR1 and CDR2 sequences are MNHNS and SASEGT. Losses at the gene ends were 2 bases for V and 7 bases for J; bases not matched to a gene: 5. This CDR3 has 14 residues. The CDR3 sequence is CASSEWGRENEQFF. The CDR3 DNA sequence: TGTGCCAGCAGTGAATGGGGGAGGGAAAATGAGCAGTTCTTC.

This chain joins TRBV28 and TRBJ1-4; D might be TRBD1 (5 bases). The CDR3 is 15 amino acids. V gave up 7 bases and J gave up 4 bases, with 16 bases separating them. Germline assignment: CDR1 MDHEN and CDR2 SYDVKM. CDR3 in amino acids: CASIKTGGVNEKLFF. CDR3 sequence (DNA): TGTGCCAGCATCAAAACTGGGGGGGTTAATGAAAAACTGTTTTTT.

The chain carries TRBV6-1 and TRBJ1-5; maybe TRBD1 (5 bases). CDR1 is MNHNS, CDR2 SASEGT, per germline. CDR3 length: 15 residues. The V gene lost 7 bases and the J gene lost 1 base, with 14 bases spanning the gap. CDR3 bases: TGTGCCAGCAAATGGTCGGGGACGAGCAATCAGCCCCAGCATTTT. Protein product: CASKWSGTSNQPQHF.

This rearrangement joins TRBV10-3 to TRBJ2-5, with 7 bases matching TRBD1. The CDR3 is made up of 15 amino acids. CDR1 is ENHRY, CDR2 SYGVKD, per germline. V lost 2 bases and J lost 5; bases outside the gene matches: 8. CDR3 region: CAISETTGETETQYF. The CDR3 bases are TGTGCCATCAGTGAGACTACAGGGGAGACGGAGACCCAGTACTTC.

The V and J genes are TRBV7-9 and TRBJ2-1; D gene unclear. V dropped 5 bases and J dropped 9 bases, with 17 bases sitting between them. CDR3 length: 14 amino acids. CDR1 is SEHNR, CDR2 FQNEAQ, per germline (reference sequence). Here the CDR3 DNA reads TGTGCCAGCAGCCCACTCTATGAGCGAACTGAGCAGTTCTTC. This gives the protein CASSPLYERTEQFF.

The chain couples TRBV6-5 to TRBJ2-1; D possibly uses TRBD1 or TRBD2 (5 bases each). Germline lookup yields CDR1 MNHEY and CDR2 SVGAGI. CDR3 length: 14 amino acids. Trimming took off 5 bases at V and 8 bases at J, with 16 bases between the two ends. The CDR3 DNA reads as TGTGCCAGCAGTGGGACCCGAGGGTGGGATGAGCAGTTCTTC. Translation gives CASSGTRGWDEQFF.

The chain is built from TRBV5-8 and TRBJ1-3; D possibly corresponds to TRBD1 (5 bases). This CDR3 comprises 15 residues. Germline-derived CDR1 and CDR2 are SGHTS and YDEGEE. With 4 bases removed from V and 0 bases from J, the gap between germline ends came to 11 bases. CDR3 protein: CASSQDTSSGNTIYF. CDR3 nucleotides: TGTGCCAGCAGCCAGGACACAAGCTCTGGAAACACCATATATTTT.

The V and J genes are TRBV7-9 and TRBJ1-2, with 9 bases lining up with TRBD1. The CDR3 is 15 amino acids. V lost 5 bases to trimming and J lost 6 bases; unmatched junction nucleotides: 10. Germline values: CDR1 SEHNR, CDR2 FQNEAQ (reference sequence). The CDR3 coding sequence is TGTGCCAGCAGCCTTTCTGGGACAGGGATCGATGGCTACACCTTC. This translates into CASSLSGTGIDGYTF.

The gene calls are TRBV10-3 and TRBJ1-2; unclear D gene. V was cut by 0 bases and J by 4 bases, with 9 bases left in between. CDR1 ENHRY and CDR2 SYGVKD come from the germline V gene. This CDR3 has 14 amino acids. CDR3 amino acids: CAISESSVLYGYTF. The CDR3 nucleotides read TGTGCCATCAGTGAGTCGTCAGTACTCTATGGCTACACCTTC.

The genes are TRBV4-3 and TRBJ2-4; TRBD2 aligns across 9 bases. Trimming cost V 4 bases and J 1 base; bases outside gene matches: 5. Germline values: CDR1 LGHNA, CDR2 YSLEER. The CDR3 totals 16 residues. The CDR3 DNA sequence: TGCGCCAGCAGCCCAGCCAGCGGGAGGGCCAAAAACATTCAGTACTTC. Its translation: CASSPASGRAKNIQYF.

Regarding this clone: The same CDR3 can be traced to other DNA sequences in this sample. The chain carries TRBV29-1 and TRBJ1-3; D not resolved. In germline, CDR1 is SQVTM, CDR2 ANQGSEA. The length of the CDR3 is 11 residues. V was pared by 7 bases and J by 2 bases, with 6 bases between. The CDR3 sequence: CSAGAGNTIYF. CDR3 coding DNA: TGCAGCGCAGGAGCTGGAAACACCATATATTTT.

J is TRBJ2-1 and V is TRBV30, with a tentative D call TRBD1 (5 bases). Trimming left V 4 bases short and J 8 bases short, with 12 bases between. Germline lookup yields CDR1 GTSNPN and CDR2 SVGIG (reference sequence). The CDR3 has 12 amino acids. The CDR3 region is CAWTRGGDEQFF. The CDR3 DNA reads as TGTGCCTGGACTAGGGGCGGAGATGAGCAGTTCTTC.

The chain couples TRBV19 to TRBJ1-5; weak D call: TRBD1 (5 bases). Germline CDR1 LNHDA, CDR2 SQIVND (reference sequence). The CDR3 has 15 amino acids. V gave up 6 bases and J gave up 6 bases, with 18 bases separating them. The CDR3 region is CASRPPEGLGQPQHF. For the CDR3, the DNA is TGTGCCAGTAGACCGCCTGAGGGGTTGGGTCAGCCCCAGCATTTT.

The gene calls are TRBV28 and TRBJ2-2, with 10 nucleotides matching TRBD2. The V gene's germline CDR1 is MDHEN and CDR2 SYDVKM. Unmatched junction bases numbered 9, after V lost 6 bases and J lost 8 bases. This CDR3 has 15 residues. The CDR3 DNA is TGTGCCAGCAGCCAAGGGACTAGCGTCTATGGGGAGCTGTTTTTT. Its translation is CASSQGTSVYGELFF. The full variable domain, rest sourced from reference TRBV28 and TRBJ2-2, is DVKVTQSSRYLVKRTGEKVFLECVQDMDHENMFWYRQDPGLGLRLIYFSYDVKMKEKGDIPEGYSVSREKKERFSLILESASTNQTSMYLCASSQGTSVYGELFFGEGSRLTVL.

The chain employs TRBV7-9 and TRBJ2-7, with 8 bases identical to TRBD1. From germline, CDR1 is SEHNR and CDR2 FQNEAQ (reference sequence). The CDR3 totals 17 residues. The V gene end was trimmed by 2 bases and the J gene end by 0 bases; junction bases not matched to a gene: 9. The CDR3 bases are TGTGCCAGCAGCTTACTTCGAGCCGGGACAGGCTCCTACGAGCAGTACTTC. Its translation is CASSLLRAGTGSYEQYF.

This chain links TRBV28 with TRBJ2-7; D remains ambiguous. This CDR3 contains 13 residues. Trimming removed 7 bases at V and 7 bases at J, with 17 bases between. Looked up from germline, CDR1 is MDHEN and CDR2 is SYDVKM. The CDR3 here is CASTEGPPREQYF. DNA of the CDR3: TGTGCCAGCACCGAAGGACCGCCCCGGGAGCAGTACTTC.

The CDR3: CASSQVQREGYGTDTQYF. The DNA for the CDR3 is TGCGCCAGCAGCCAGGTCCAGCGGGAGGGGTATGGGACAGATACGCAGTATTTT. The V and J genes are TRBV4-1 and TRBJ2-3, with 10 positions matching TRBD2. Per germline, CDR1 MGHRA and CDR2 YSYEKL. Trimming at V came to 3 bases and at J to 3 bases, leaving 12 bases not matched to a gene. This CDR3 is 18 amino acids long.

The chain uses TRBV6-6 and TRBJ2-1, with 7 bases fitting TRBD1. The J segment lost 8 bases and the V segment lost 5 bases, leaving 9 bases of the junction unmatched. CDR1 is MNHNY and CDR2 is SVGAGI in the germline V gene (reference sequence). This CDR3 is built from 14 residues. This chain's CDR3 is CASSRDRRLDEQFF. The CDR3 DNA is TGTGCCAGCAGTAGGGACAGACGTCTCGATGAGCAGTTCTTC.

The J gene is TRBJ2-1, the V gene TRBV18, with D maybe TRBD2 (6 bases). Looked up from germline, CDR1 is KGHSH and CDR2 is LQKENI. Trimming removed 2 bases at V and 4 bases at J, with 18 bases between. There are 17 residues in the CDR3. CDR3 in DNA: TGTGCCAGCTCACCAGGTAAGGAGGGAGCTTTGTACAATGAGCAGTTCTTC. This gives the protein CASSPGKEGALYNEQFF.

Points on this clone: The sample holds other DNA sequences that translate to the same CDR3. V usage is TRBV7-9 and J usage is TRBJ2-5; D might be TRBD2 (6 bases). The CDR3 loop spans 13 amino acids. Trimming left V 1 base short and J 4 bases short, with 7 bases between. Per the germline V gene, CDR1 is SEHNR and CDR2 is FQNEAQ (reference sequence). Here the CDR3 reads CASSLGRGETQYF. The CDR3 DNA is TGTGCCAGCAGCTTAGGGAGGGGAGAGACCCAGTACTTC.

The V call is TRBV10-3, the J call TRBJ2-1, with D unclear. V was pared by 8 bases and J by 5 bases, with 16 bases between. This CDR3 region has 14 residues. Germline V CDR1 and CDR2: ENHRY, SYGVKD. This chain's CDR3 is CAIGQATLHNEQFF. CDR3 DNA: TGTGCCATCGGGCAGGCAACCCTCCACAATGAGCAGTTCTTC.

The table lists this clone with a count of one. The chain links TRBV30 to TRBJ1-5; TRBD1 might be the D (6 bases). With 2 bases removed from V and 6 bases from J, the gap between germline ends came to 11 bases. The CDR3 totals 13 residues. Per germline, CDR1 GTSNPN and CDR2 SVGIG (reference sequence). CDR3 in amino acids: CAWSTEQGQPQHF. In DNA form, the CDR3 reads TGTGCCTGGAGTACTGAACAGGGTCAGCCCCAGCATTTT. The full variable domain, with the rest looked up from reference TRBV30 and TRBJ1-5, is SQTIHQWPATLVQPVGSPLSLECTVEGTSNPNLYWYRQAAGRGLQLLFYSVGIGQISSEVPQNLSASRPQDRQFILSSKKLLLSDSGFYLCAWSTEQGQPQHFGDGTRLSIL.

This clone was counted once. V is TRBV27 and J is TRBJ2-1; either TRBD1 or TRBD2 may supply D (5 bases each). Germline values: CDR1 MNHEY, CDR2 SMNVEV (reference sequence). V shed 1 base and J shed 10 bases, with 14 bases lying between them. The length of the CDR3 is 14 residues. CDR3 protein: CASSLWDPRSEQFF. CDR3 nucleotide sequence: TGTGCCAGCAGTTTATGGGACCCAAGGTCGGAGCAGTTCTTC.

A note on this clone: Other DNA variants within this sample encode the same CDR3. This rearrangement joins TRBV2 to TRBJ1-5; D is possibly TRBD1 (5 bases). V shed 6 bases and J shed 1 base, with 10 bases lying between them. This CDR3 contains 14 residues. Germline V gene data show CDR1 as SNHLY and CDR2 as FYNNEI. This CDR3 reads CASRDIYSNQPQHF. The DNA for the CDR3 is TGTGCCAGCAGGGACATCTACAGCAATCAGCCCCAGCATTTT.

Points on this clone: Other DNA sequences in the same sample also yield this CDR3. The chain carries TRBV9 and TRBJ1-5; D is possibly TRBD1 (5 bases). V lost 3 bases and J 0 bases, leaving 10 bases between the germline ends. The CDR3 extends over 15 amino acids. Germline lookup yields CDR1 SGDLS and CDR2 YYNGEE. The CDR3: CASSATGNSNQPQHF. The CDR3 DNA reads TGTGCCAGCAGCGCCACAGGAAATAGCAATCAGCCCCAGCATTTT.